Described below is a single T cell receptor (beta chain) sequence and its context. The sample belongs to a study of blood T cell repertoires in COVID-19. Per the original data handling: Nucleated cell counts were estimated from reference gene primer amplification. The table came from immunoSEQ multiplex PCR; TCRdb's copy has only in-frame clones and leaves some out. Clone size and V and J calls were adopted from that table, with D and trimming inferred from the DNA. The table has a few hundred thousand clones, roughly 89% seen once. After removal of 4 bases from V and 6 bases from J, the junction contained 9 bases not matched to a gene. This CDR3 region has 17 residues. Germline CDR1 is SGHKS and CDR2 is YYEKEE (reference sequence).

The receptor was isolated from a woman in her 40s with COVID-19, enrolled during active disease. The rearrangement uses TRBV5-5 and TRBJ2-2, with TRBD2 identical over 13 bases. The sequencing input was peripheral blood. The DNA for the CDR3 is TGTGCCAGCAGCCCGAGGACTAGCGGGGGAAGTCCCGGGGAGCTGTTTTTT. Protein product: CASSPRTSGGSPGELFF.